This T cell receptor beta chain was recorded in a study of graft-versus-host responses after intestinal transplantation. The wider study: All recipients were transplanted with multivisceral, liver-intestinal, or isolated intestinal grafts. Induction with anti-thymocyte globulin, then tacrolimus and steroids for roughly 3 years, was given to all recipients.

General study findings and limits: GvH clones occurred in recipient marrow; some first appeared in ileum or blood. When patients had graft-donor T cell macrochimerism, their allografts held high graft-versus-host to host-versus-graft clonal ratios.

V lost 1 base and J lost 2, with 15 bases in between. In germline, CDR1 is SGHNT, CDR2 YYREEE (reference sequence). The CDR3 is 16 residues long. To note about this clone: Its matching antigen is unknown.

Using immunoSEQ multiplex PCR, the repertoire was profiled, and TCRdb retains in-frame clones only, with some absent. The profile shows some 120,000 clones, approximately 90% of them singletons. The receptor was derived from a human donor who was the organ donor for an intestinal transplant. The sequencing used unstimulated CD4+ T cells sorted from spleen or lymph node cells, collected before transplant. The V call is TRBV5-4, the J call TRBJ2-5; D remains ambiguous. The CDR3 DNA reads as TGTGCCAGCAGCTTGACTCCTTTGTTTACTCAAGAGACCCAGTACTTC. Its protein product is CASSLTPLFTQETQYF.